This T cell receptor (beta chain) was captured by sequencing in a study of cytomegalovirus exposure and HLA in healthy donors. In the study overall: Earlier, 90 million to 140 million unique TCR beta sequences were recovered from some 200 million T cells by an analysis. General study findings and limits: Three of the chains that were CMV-associated were confirmed in vitro to be specific for CMV antigens.

CDR3 length: 12 amino acids. Trimming pared 3 bases from V and 3 bases from J, leaving 7 bases between. Per germline, CDR1 GTSNPN and CDR2 SVGIG (reference sequence). Primers included in the PCR were 60 Vbeta and 13 Jbeta primers. Profiled with immunoSEQ multiplex PCR; TCRdb holds only in-frame clones, not every one. The sample records about 80,000 clones, approximately 60% being singletons. This clone has more than one count but fewer than ten. Its antigen is as yet unknown. The chain uses TRBV30 and TRBJ2-3; D possibly corresponds to TRBD1 (6 bases). Sequencing used PBMCs. The sequence came from a male donor in good health and CMV-seropositive. The CDR3 nucleotides are TGTGCCTGGAGACAGGGAACAGATACGCAGTATTTT. It is translated as CAWRQGTDTQYF.